The clone carrying this T cell receptor beta chain was observed a few times. Its antigen is unknown. The data derive from a study of cytomegalovirus exposure and HLA in healthy donors. Vbeta (60) and Jbeta (13) primers were used in the PCR. Assay: immunoSEQ multiplex PCR; the TCRdb copy retains only in-frame clones and omits some. The repertoire holds fewer than 60,000 clones, 70% to 85% seen once, with 2.5% to 3.5% in the top ten. After removal of 3 bases from V and 4 bases from J, the junction contained 0 bases not matched to a gene. Germline lookup yields CDR1 KGHSH and CDR2 LQKENI. The CDR3 runs 13 residues. The study's findings and limits: Under in vitro conditions, a few CMV-associated chains were confirmed as specific for CMV antigens. In an earlier analysis, about 87% or about 30%: the productive usage of most TCR beta V segments. In a later analysis, TCR association rates varied by HLA locus: DRB1 most, HLA-C fewest.

V and J are TRBV18 and TRBJ1-2; 9 nucleotides agree with TRBD1. This clonotype was sampled from a woman in her 40s in good health and CMV-seropositive. Sequencing was carried out using PBMCs. CDR3 coding DNA: TGTGCCAGCTCACCGGGACAGGGCTATGGCTACACCTTC. As protein: CASSPGQGYGYTF.